One TCR beta chain is described in this entry. Antigen: not known. The CDR3 extends over 14 amino acids. Trimming stripped 4 bases from V and 0 bases from J, with 10 bases between. CDR1 KGHSH and CDR2 LQKENI come from the germline V gene. The protocol was immunoSEQ multiplex PCR, while the TCRdb copy is restricted to in-frame clones and leaves out a portion. This sample has about 100,000 clones, with 82% found just once. The data stem from a study of T cell clones after liver transplantation. The wider study: Timepoints were pre-transplant, pre-withdrawal, and after withdrawal was completed or failed. Study-wide points: Post-transplant time points were not standardized, so conclusions are preliminary.

The rearrangement joins TRBV18 to TRBJ2-7; the D gene is possibly TRBD1 (6 bases). The material was CD4+ T cells from blood, obtained before liver transplant. The TCR sequence derives from a human donor who received a liver transplant. CDR3 protein: CASSLGDTSYEQYF. The CDR3 nucleotides read TGTGCCAGCTCACTAGGGGACACCTCCTACGAGCAGTACTTC.